These 14 T cell receptor beta chains originate from one sample sequenced in a study of OX40 agonist ivuxolimab in advanced cancers. Libraries were prepared by immunoSEQ multiplex PCR; TCRdb keeps only in-frame clonotypes and omits some of them. The sample carries roughly 25,000 clones, about 76% recorded once. Sample: CD4+ or CD8+ T cells sorted from blood, taken in a trial of the OX40 agonist ivuxolimab. The source of these receptors is an adult with an advanced solid tumor such as melanoma, head and neck, liver or kidney cancer.

This clone came up a few times. V gene TRBV5-4 combines with J gene TRBJ1-2, with 8 nucleotides matching TRBD1. After removal of 4 bases from V and 1 base from J, the junction contained 6 bases not matched to a gene. This CDR3 is built from 15 residues. Germline CDR1 is SGHNT and CDR2 is YYREEE (reference sequence). This chain's CDR3 is CASSGGQEINYGYTF. The CDR3 DNA follows: TGTGCCAGCAGCGGGGGACAGGAGATTAACTATGGCTACACCTTC.

This clone appeared a few times. V gene TRBV30 combines with J gene TRBJ1-1; no clear D gene. V was cut by 8 bases and J by 1 base, with 14 bases left in between. Germline CDR1 reads GTSNPN; CDR2 reads SVGIG (reference sequence). This CDR3 spans 13 amino acids. CDR3 residues: CAEGGNWNTEAFF. The CDR3 DNA reads as TGTGCCGAGGGCGGAAATTGGAACACTGAAGCTTTCTTT.

The genes are TRBV5-6 and TRBJ1-2, with D uncertain. The germline CDR1 and CDR2 sequences are SGHDT and YYEEEE. The CDR3 has 16 amino acids. The V and J ends lost 4 bases and 3 bases respectively, with 19 bases between them. CDR3 in amino acids: CASSPGGVFGDYGYTF. DNA for the CDR3: TGTGCCAGCAGCCCGGGTGGTGTCTTCGGGGACTATGGCTACACCTTC.

This clone has a handful of counts. The V and J genes are TRBV28 and TRBJ2-7, with TRBD1 identical over 7 bases. The CDR3 has 13 amino acids. Germline CDR1 reads MDHEN; CDR2 reads SYDVKM. After removal of 8 bases from V and 2 bases from J, the junction contained 6 bases not matched to a gene. CDR3 DNA sequence: TGTGCCAGCGTGGGACAGATGGCCTACGAGCAGTACTTC. It specifies CASVGQMAYEQYF.

V and J are TRBV7-6 and TRBJ2-3, with 7 positions matching TRBD2. Germline CDR1 SGHVS, CDR2 FNYEAQ. V shed 5 bases and J 6 bases; nucleotides not matched to a gene: 5. The CDR3 length is 13 residues. The CDR3 DNA reads TGTGCCAGCAGCCCTACTAGCGACGATACGCAGTATTTT. Amino acid sequence: CASSPTSDDTQYF.

The chain carries TRBV9 and TRBJ1-2, with 7 bases identical to TRBD1. This CDR3 comprises 14 residues. Germline V gene data show CDR1 as SGDLS and CDR2 as YYNGEE. V lost 3 bases, J lost 6 bases, and 8 bases stayed unmatched. The CDR3 region is CASSAQGQSNGYTF. The CDR3 DNA reads TGTGCCAGCAGCGCACAGGGGCAGAGCAATGGCTACACCTTC. Supplemented by reference TRBV9 and TRBJ1-2, the full variable domain reads DSGVTQTPKHLITATGQRVTLRCSPRSGDLSVYWYQQSLDQGLQFLIQYYNGEERAKGNILERFSAQQFPDLHSELNLSSLELGDSALYFCASSAQGQSNGYTFGSGTRLTVV.

This sequence joins TRBV9 and TRBJ2-2; D unresolved. The germline V gene encodes CDR1 SGDLS and CDR2 YYNGEE. V dropped 4 bases and J dropped 1 base, with 2 bases sitting between them. The CDR3 is 12 amino acids. CDR3 DNA: TGTGCCAGCAGCCAGAACACCGGGGAGCTGTTTTTT. Translated: CASSQNTGELFF.

The V and J genes are TRBV4-3 and TRBJ2-2; 14 bases line up with TRBD2. Germline V lookup: CDR1 LGHNA, CDR2 YSLEER. V lost 4 bases, J lost 2 bases, and 6 bases stayed unmatched. The CDR3 sequence is 18 residues long. The CDR3 DNA reads TGCGCCAGCAGCCTTCGACTAGCGGGGGGGATAAACACCGGGGAGCTGTTTTTT. Its protein product is CASSLRLAGGINTGELFF.

This clone is medium-sized within its sample. The V gene is TRBV1, the J gene TRBJ1-1; TRBD1 is taken as the D call from the table, unchecked against the DNA. TRBV1 is reported as a pseudogene. This CDR3 region has 15 residues. The DNA of the CDR3 is TGCACCAGCAGCCCGAAACAGGGCTTGAACACTGAAGCTTTCTTT. Residues: CTSSPKQGLNTEAFF.

The sample holds a few counts of this clone. As DNA, the CDR3 is TGTGCCAGCAGTTCCTGGGACAGCCGGGAAGAGACCCAGTACTTC. Its protein is CASSSWDSREETQYF. V and J are TRBV6-5 and TRBJ2-5, with TRBD1 identical over 7 bases. The CDR3 has 15 amino acids. Germline assignment: CDR1 MNHEY and CDR2 SVGAGI. Trimming at V came to 4 bases and at J to 3 bases, leaving 8 bases not matched to a gene.

The chain has TRBV9 and TRBJ2-1; D call uncertain. The germline V and J ends were trimmed by 4 bases and 4 bases, with 9 bases remaining between them. Germline CDR1 and CDR2: SGDLS and YYNGEE. The CDR3 consists of 13 residues. CDR3 coding DNA: TGTGCCAGCAGCCAGGATGCTTACAATGAGCAGTTCTTC. It encodes CASSQDAYNEQFF.

The chain is built from TRBV2 and TRBJ1-1; a weak D match, TRBD1 (6 bases). Germline loops: CDR1 SNHLY, CDR2 FYNNEI. The V gene lost 6 bases and the J gene lost 3 bases, with 20 bases spanning the gap. The CDR3 totals 16 residues. CDR3 coding DNA: TGTGCCAGCAGCGTCAGGGGTTCGGGTCGGGACACTGAAGCTTTCTTT. It codes for CASSVRGSGRDTEAFF.

The chain recombines TRBV7-9 with TRBJ2-2, with TRBD2 matching over 7 bases. Germline CDR1 SEHNR, CDR2 FQNEAQ (reference sequence). The V segment lost 5 bases and the J segment 7 bases; nucleotides outside the gene matches: 10. The CDR3 loop spans 15 amino acids. The CDR3 here is CASSRATSLDGELFF. CDR3 bases: TGTGCCAGCAGCCGCGCGACTAGCTTGGACGGGGAGCTGTTTTTT.

The J gene is TRBJ2-5, the V gene TRBV5-1; possible D gene TRBD2, 5 bases. The J call is doubtful: the DNA matches TRBJ2-7 better. The germline V gene has CDR1 SGHRS and CDR2 YFSETQ. The CDR3 length is 16 residues. The CDR3 coding sequence is TGCGCCAGCAGCTTGGCCAAGGACTTGTGGTGGGACGAGCAGTACTTC. Its protein is CASSLAKDLWWDEQYF.